Below, one T cell receptor (beta chain) is given with its context. Clones were read by immunoSEQ multiplex PCR, and TCRdb kept only the in-frame ones, dropping some. Here the sample spans around 150,000 clones, roughly 84% being singletons. Germline assignment: CDR1 DFQATT and CDR2 SNEGSKA (reference sequence). The CDR3 sequence is 14 residues long. V dropped 3 bases and J dropped 4; count of bases not matched to a gene: 8. These data are taken from a study of T cell responses to AZD1222 COVID-19 vaccine. The sequence was obtained from an adult in good health. The genes are TRBV20-1 and TRBJ1-1, with 7 bases that match TRBD1. The sequencing here drew on peripheral blood, taken on day 0 of AZD1222 vaccination. Here the CDR3 DNA reads TGCAGTGCTAGTACAGGGGTGGTAGGCACTGAAGCTTTCTTT. Its translation: CSASTGVVGTEAFF.